These 28 T cell receptor beta chains were sequenced from one sample in a study of T-cell memory formation after mild COVID-19. TCRdb passed the 5' RACE reads through MiXCR, listing each CDR3 protein once. The sample includes more than 250,000 distinct CDR3 sequences, roughly 17% of them seen just once. Sequencing input: PBMCs or a T cell subset sorted from them (not recorded which). The source of these receptors is a man aged 18 to 30 who had mild COVID-19 (a few samples of this study predate the infection). Cell type and time point are not known.

The chain joins TRBV28 to TRBJ2-7; 9 nucleotides agree with TRBD1. The J segment lost 4 bases and the V segment lost 4 bases, leaving 11 bases of the junction unmatched. The CDR3 loop spans 16 amino acids. The germline gives CDR1 MDHEN, CDR2 SYDVKM. The CDR3 region is CASSSNRGRELYEQYV. In nucleotides, the CDR3 is TGTGCCAGCAGTTCCAACAGGGGGCGGGAATTATACGAGCAGTACGTC.

The chain links TRBV10-1 to TRBJ1-2; D is undetermined. Trimming removed 2 bases from V and 8 bases from J, with 12 bases in between. From germline, CDR1 is WNHNN and CDR2 SYGVQD (reference sequence). The CDR3 runs to 13 residues. The CDR3 DNA follows: TGCGCCAGCAGTGAGGACCCTTCACGAGGCTACACCTTC. It encodes CASSEDPSRGYTF.

Here the CDR3 reads CASSTGQQYNEQFF. Written as DNA, the CDR3 is TGTGCCAGCAGCACGGGACAGCAATACAATGAGCAGTTCTTC. The chain recombines TRBV5-6 with TRBJ2-1, with TRBD1 matching over 7 bases. Germline V lookup: CDR1 SGHDT, CDR2 YYEEEE. The CDR3 has 14 amino acids. V was clipped by 4 bases and J by 4 bases; unmatched bases: 5.

This clonotype was seen ten or more times. V usage is TRBV5-1 and J usage is TRBJ1-1, with D maybe TRBD1 (5 bases). The CDR3 length is 14 residues. V shed 4 bases and J shed 0 bases, with 10 bases lying between them. Per the germline V gene, CDR1 is SGHRS and CDR2 is YFSETQ. The CDR3 here is CASSPDTMNTEAFF. CDR3 nucleotide sequence: TGCGCCAGCAGCCCGGACACCATGAACACTGAAGCTTTCTTT.

This chain uses TRBV6-2 or TRBV6-3 with TRBJ2-1; the D gene is possibly TRBD1 (5 bases). This CDR3 region has 13 residues. Germline V gives CDR1 MNHEY, CDR2 SVGEGT. V shed 5 bases and J shed 8 bases, with 13 bases lying between them. CDR3 DNA sequence: TGTGCCAGCAGTCCTCAGGGAATCCATGAGCAGTTCTTC. The encoded protein is CASSPQGIHEQFF.

The rearrangement uses TRBV7-6 and TRBJ2-3, with D perhaps being TRBD1 or TRBD2 (5 bases each). Germline assignment: CDR1 SGHVS and CDR2 FNYEAQ. CDR3 length equals 15 residues. V lost 5 bases and J 3 bases, leaving 15 bases between the germline ends. CDR3 DNA: TGTGCCAGCAGCCCGCATGGGGGACGGACAGATACGCAGTATTTT. This translates into CASSPHGGRTDTQYF.

The chain carries TRBV20-1 and TRBJ1-6; TRBD1 might be the D (5 bases). Trimming removed 6 bases at V and 7 bases at J, with 19 bases between. The CDR3 has 15 amino acids. In germline, CDR1 is DFQATT, CDR2 SNEGSKA (reference sequence). The CDR3 sequence is CSAQRSGRGNSPLHF. In DNA, the CDR3 is TGCAGTGCCCAAAGGAGCGGCCGGGGGAATTCACCCCTCCACTTT.

This clonotype turned up a few times. V gene TRBV5-1 combines with J gene TRBJ2-3; D gene unclear. Germline V gene lookup returns CDR1 SGHRS and CDR2 YFSETQ. Trimming cost V 0 bases and J 5 bases, with 10 bases left between them. There are 14 residues in the CDR3. CDR3 in amino acids: CASSLAVQGDTQYF. The CDR3 region has the DNA TGCGCCAGCAGCTTGGCCGTGCAAGGAGATACGCAGTATTTT.

The CDR3 sequence: CASSEQGAQDEQYV. In DNA form, the CDR3 reads TGTGCCAGCAGTGAGCAGGGGGCGCAGGACGAGCAGTACGTC. V and J are TRBV2 and TRBJ2-7; 8 bases are shared with TRBD1. This CDR3 is built from 14 residues. CDR1 SNHLY and CDR2 FYNNEI come from the germline V gene. The V and J ends lost 3 bases and 5 bases, in that order; junction bases with no gene match: 6.

This clonotype has at least ten counts. This rearrangement joins TRBV5-4 to TRBJ2-1, with D possibly being TRBD1 (5 bases). This CDR3 is 15 amino acids long. V was cut by 1 base and J by 1 base, with 9 bases left in between. In germline, CDR1 is SGHNT, CDR2 YYREEE (reference sequence). This chain's CDR3 is CASSLSQGSYNEQFF. The CDR3 DNA reads as TGTGCCAGCAGCTTGAGTCAGGGATCCTACAATGAGCAGTTCTTC.

This clonotype was seen more than once but under ten times. The chain joins TRBV12-5 to TRBJ2-3, with 7 nucleotides matching TRBD1. J was trimmed by 2 bases and V by 4 bases; bases with no gene match: 6. The CDR3 length is 15 residues. Germline loops: CDR1 LGHNT, CDR2 FRNRAP. This CDR3 reads CASGSDREITDTQYF. The CDR3 DNA follows: TGTGCTAGTGGTTCCGACAGGGAGATCACAGATACGCAGTATTTT.

This clonotype was found a few times. The genes are TRBV5-1 and TRBJ1-2; D remains ambiguous. The CDR3 is 14 amino acids. V gave up 2 bases and J gave up 4 bases, with 12 bases separating them. Germline-derived CDR1 and CDR2 are SGHRS and YFSETQ. CDR3 DNA sequence: TGCGCCAGCAGCTTTTACGGTAGTGGCTATGGCTACACCTTC. Protein product: CASSFYGSGYGYTF.

The CDR3 DNA is TGTGCCAGCGAGACAGGGGGCAGCTATGGCTACACCTTC. Translated, it gives CASETGGSYGYTF. This chain links TRBV6-2 or TRBV6-3 with TRBJ1-2, with 10 bases that match TRBD1. Per the germline V gene, CDR1 is MNHEY and CDR2 is SVGEGT. This CDR3 comprises 13 residues. V lost 8 bases to trimming and J lost 4 bases; unmatched junction nucleotides: 4.

This clonotype appeared once. The chain combines TRBV10-3 with TRBJ2-3, with a tentative D call TRBD1 (5 bases). The CDR3 is 15 amino acids. The V end lost 7 bases, the J end lost 0 bases, and 14 bases lay between the germline ends. Germline V gene data show CDR1 as ENHRY and CDR2 as SYGVKD. Written as DNA, the CDR3 is TGTGCCATCACGGACACAAAATCTAGCACAGATACGCAGTATTTT. Translating gives CAITDTKSSTDTQYF.

This clonotype was seen a handful of times. CDR3 protein: CSVDWQGSNYNEQFF. The CDR3 DNA follows: TGCAGCGTTGATTGGCAGGGGAGTAATTACAATGAGCAGTTCTTC. The gene calls are TRBV29-1 and TRBJ2-1; TRBD1 is a possible D gene (6 bases). CDR1 is SQVTM and CDR2 is ANQGSEA in the germline V gene. The CDR3 contains 15 residues. The V and J ends lost 3 bases and 4 bases respectively, with 16 bases between them.

The chain is built from TRBV19 and TRBJ2-7; D call uncertain. V lost 5 bases and J lost 0, with 14 bases in between. Germline V CDR1 and CDR2: LNHDA, SQIVND (reference sequence). The CDR3 is made up of 15 amino acids. CDR3 sequence reads: CASSPSIRNSYEQYF. For the CDR3, the DNA is TGTGCCAGTAGTCCGTCCATCAGGAACTCCTACGAGCAGTACTTC.

Only a few counts were recorded for this clonotype. This sequence joins TRBV5-1 and TRBJ2-7, with 11 positions matching TRBD1. The germline V gene encodes CDR1 SGHRS and CDR2 YFSETQ. V was clipped by 1 base and J by 7 bases; unmatched bases: 7. The CDR3 runs 15 residues. In DNA, the CDR3 is TGCGCCAGCAGCTTGTCCCGGGACAGGGGGTATGAGCAGTACTTC. Its protein product is CASSLSRDRGYEQYF.

This clonotype was picked up a small number of times. The chain is built from TRBV7-9 and TRBJ2-2; no firm D call. Per germline, CDR1 SEHNR and CDR2 FQNEAQ (reference sequence). Trimming pared 3 bases from V and 5 bases from J, leaving 16 bases between. The CDR3 consists of 16 residues. This CDR3 is CASSFSRAELTGELFF. DNA for the CDR3: TGTGCCAGCAGCTTCAGTCGGGCGGAATTGACCGGGGAGCTGTTTTTT.

The gene calls are TRBV18 and TRBJ1-1, with unresolved D. This CDR3 contains 13 residues. The germline V gene has CDR1 KGHSH and CDR2 LQKENI. The ends were cut back, 5 bases at V and 2 bases at J, with 9 bases in the middle. In DNA, the CDR3 is TGTGCCAGCTCAATACAAGTAAACACTGAAGCTTTCTTT. This gives the protein CASSIQVNTEAFF. The full variable domain, rest sourced from reference TRBV18 and TRBJ1-1, is NAGVMQNPRHLVRRRGQEARLRCSPMKGHSHVYWYRQLPEEGLKFMVYLQKENIIDESGMPKERFSAEFPKEGPSILRIQQVVRGDSAAYFCASSIQVNTEAFFGQGTRLTVV.

This chain uses TRBV20-1 with TRBJ2-2; 8 bases line up with TRBD1. The V segment lost 2 bases and the J segment 1 base; nucleotides outside the gene matches: 9. The V gene's germline CDR1 is DFQATT and CDR2 SNEGSKA (reference sequence). The length of the CDR3 is 17 residues. This CDR3 reads CSARRTGTVGNTGELFF. CDR3 DNA sequence: TGCAGTGCTAGACGGACAGGGACAGTCGGGAACACCGGGGAGCTGTTTTTT.

This clonotype was found a few times. The CDR3 DNA reads TGTGCCAGCAGTTTGGTCTCCAGCTCCTACAATGAGCAGTTCTTC. Encoded protein: CASSLVSSSYNEQFF. V usage is TRBV12-3 or TRBV12-4 and J usage is TRBJ2-1; D is uncertain. This CDR3 is 15 amino acids long. V shed 3 bases and J shed 0 bases, with 9 bases lying between them.

In its sample, this clonotype was seen a few times. The rearrangement uses TRBV20-1 and TRBJ1-4, with 11 positions matching TRBD1. Germline loops: CDR1 DFQATT, CDR2 SNEGSKA (reference sequence). The V segment lost 5 bases and the J segment 7 bases; nucleotides outside the gene matches: 9. The CDR3 covers 15 residues. CDR3 residues: CSASGTGGISEKLFF. The CDR3 nucleotides read TGCAGTGCTTCCGGGACAGGGGGTATAAGTGAAAAACTGTTTTTT.

The chain couples TRBV9 to TRBJ1-4; D is unclear. The V end was cut by 6 bases, the J end by 4 bases, with 10 bases between. Per the germline V gene, CDR1 is SGDLS and CDR2 is YYNGEE. The CDR3 sequence is 13 residues long. CDR3 sequence reads: CASMLQNNEKLFF. The CDR3 DNA reads TGTGCCAGCATGCTTCAGAATAATGAAAAACTGTTTTTT.

The chain combines TRBV7-2 with TRBJ2-3; D call uncertain. The CDR3 covers 15 residues. Germline V gene sequence: CDR1 SGHTA, CDR2 FQGNSA. Deletions cut 1 base from V and 7 bases from J, with 15 bases between. In nucleotides, the CDR3 is TGTGCCAGCAGCTTAGGAGGCGGCATTGGGAATACGCAGTATTTT. Translated: CASSLGGGIGNTQYF.

This chain connects TRBV5-1 to TRBJ2-3, with D tentatively TRBD1 (6 bases). The germline V gene encodes CDR1 SGHRS and CDR2 YFSETQ. The CDR3 is made up of 14 amino acids. V lost 3 bases and J 5 bases, leaving 13 bases between the germline ends. The CDR3, as DNA: TGCGCCAGCAGCTCGGCTGGGGGCCTAGATACGCAGTATTTT. Translated: CASSSAGGLDTQYF.

The chain links TRBV4-3 to TRBJ1-6; D is possibly TRBD1 (6 bases). Germline V lookup: CDR1 LGHNA, CDR2 YSLEER. CDR3 length: 16 amino acids. The V end lost 0 bases, the J end lost 7 bases, and 13 bases lay between the germline ends. The CDR3 protein is CASSQERGGRNSPLHF. The CDR3 DNA reads TGCGCCAGCAGCCAAGAACGCGGGGGGCGGAATTCACCCCTCCACTTT.

The gene calls are TRBV20-1 and TRBJ2-5; D may be TRBD2 (6 bases). Germline V gene lookup returns CDR1 DFQATT and CDR2 SNEGSKA (reference sequence). Trimming took off 6 bases at V and 0 bases at J, with 17 bases between the two ends. The CDR3 sequence is 15 residues long. In nucleotides, the CDR3 is TGCAGTGCGCCTAGGACGGGAGAGTACCAAGAGACCCAGTACTTC. The encoded protein is CSAPRTGEYQETQYF.

CDR3 in DNA: TGTGCCTGGAGTGTAGACCCCCGGGACAGGGGAGTAGGCTACACCTTC. Translated: CAWSVDPRDRGVGYTF. The chain combines TRBV30 with TRBJ1-2; 10 nucleotides align to TRBD1. CDR1 is GTSNPN and CDR2 is SVGIG in the germline V gene (reference sequence). This CDR3 region has 16 residues. The trim removed 0 bases at V and 8 bases at J, leaving 12 bases unmatched.